The sequence of this TCR beta chain was determined in a study of human T cells and chemical hapten exposure. Study information: The study lasted approximately 26 weeks, and patients were dosed weekly with diphenylcyclopropenone on the scalp throughout. Small discrepancies in pooled library volume mainly accounted for the varying TCR yields per sample. Chiefly female patients presented with alopecia areata, totalis or universalis. General study findings and limits: No alteration of TCRs above 1 in 1000 frequency was seen with DPC sensitization.

TCRdb reanalysed the RACE reads using MiXCR and keeps one entry per CDR3 protein. Of 180,000 or so distinct CDR3 sequences in the sample, approximately 20% were seen once. Time point of the sample: patch test 1, 2 weeks after DPC sensitization. Regarding treatment: therapeutic diphenylcyclopropenone sensitization with weekly scalp DPC. This clonotype was counted only a few times. Its target is unknown. The V segment lost 5 bases and the J segment 6 bases; nucleotides outside the gene matches: 9. Per germline, CDR1 SGHAT and CDR2 FQNNGV. CDR3 length: 15 residues. Sequences were derived from whole blood, sampled in connection with sensitization to the hapten diphenylcyclopropenone (DPC). The clonotype originates from a woman between 50 and 59 years old with alopecia areata. Some clones in this sample may be carry-over from other donors' samples. The chain links TRBV11-2 to TRBJ2-1; 8 bases line up with TRBD2. CDR3 nucleotides: TGTGCCAGCAGCCCCTCGAGCGGGAGAGCCAATGAGCAGTTCTTC. Amino acid sequence: CASSPSSGRANEQFF.